The source of this T cell receptor (beta chain) is a study of human T cells and chemical hapten exposure. This clonotype has just a few counts. J was trimmed by 1 base and V by 6 bases; bases with no gene match: 3. Germline V gene lookup returns CDR1 SNHLY and CDR2 FYNNEI. This CDR3 has 15 amino acids. A single record per CDR3 protein comes from TCRdb applying MiXCR to the RACE reads. The sample lists 35,000 to 45,000 distinct CDR3 sequences, 8.5% to 10% seen once, with about 14% in the top ten. Noted time point: patch test 2, 6 weeks after DPC sensitization. Noted treatment: therapeutic diphenylcyclopropenone sensitization with weekly scalp DPC. Blood, whole and unfractionated, served as the source for total RNA extraction.

This sequence was found in a woman in her twenties or thirties with alopecia areata. Some clones in this sample may be carry-over from other donors' samples. This rearrangement joins TRBV2 to TRBJ2-2, with 9 bases fitting TRBD2. The starting material was whole blood, obtained in connection with sensitization to the hapten diphenylcyclopropenone (DPC). CDR3 in DNA: TGTGCCAGCAGGAGAGCGGGGGGGAACACCGGGGAGCTGTTTTTT. Translating gives CASRRAGGNTGELFF. Combining the CDR3 with reference TRBV2 and TRBJ2-2 gives the whole variable domain EPEVTQTPSHQVTQMGQEVILRCVPISNHLYFYWYRQILGQKVEFLVSFYNNEISEKSEIFDDQFSVERPDGSNFTLKIRSTKLEDSAMYFCASRRAGGNTGELFFGEGSRLTVL.